This entry is about one T cell receptor beta chain. What it recognizes is unknown. The data stem from a study of cytomegalovirus exposure and HLA in healthy donors. Study-level background: Earlier, fewer than 130 million unique TCR beta sequences were recovered from approximately 180 million T cells by an analysis. Study observations and caveats: Among CMV-associated TCR beta chains, most appeared HLA-restricted in a later analysis.

V gave up 4 bases and J gave up 5 bases, with 8 bases separating them. CDR1 ENHRY and CDR2 SYGVKD come from the germline V gene. This CDR3 spans 13 amino acids. 13 Jbeta primers and 60 Vbeta primers were used for the PCR. Sequenced by immunoSEQ multiplex PCR; TCRdb stores in-frame clones only, minus some. The repertoire holds some 150,000 clones, with 70% to 80% as singletons. Though probably carrying unrecorded immune exposures, donors were nominally healthy at sampling. The sequence derives from a human donor in good health. Sequencing input: PBMCs. The V call is TRBV10-3, the J call TRBJ2-2, with D perhaps matching TRBD2 (6 bases). CDR3 in amino acids: CAISVGGTGELFF. The CDR3 DNA follows: TGTGCCATCAGTGTCGGGGGTACCGGGGAGCTGTTTTTT.